This T cell receptor beta chain stems from a study of control samples from healthy donors and cancer patients. This CDR3 spans 14 amino acids. Germline V gives CDR1 MGHRA, CDR2 YSYEKL. V shed 6 bases, J shed 7 bases, and the junction held 10 bases outside the gene matches. Clones were sequenced by immunoSEQ multiplex PCR, and TCRdb holds only the in-frame ones, with some missing. The sample consists of roughly 100,000 clones, around 90% of them appearing once. Sequenced sample: blood. The sequence derives from a human donor in good health. The donor label of this sample is uncertain. This rearrangement joins TRBV4-1 to TRBJ1-2; TRBD1 matches 8 bases. The CDR3 nucleotides are TGCGCCAGCAGTACCGGACAGGGTATAGGTGGCTACACCTTC. Its translation is CASSTGQGIGGYTF.